Shown below are 5 T cell receptor beta chains from a single sample sequenced in a study of blood T cell repertoires in COVID-19. The protocol was immunoSEQ multiplex PCR, while the TCRdb copy is restricted to in-frame clones and leaves out a portion. Here the sample spans over 250,000 clones, approximately 85% being singletons. The sequenced sample consisted of peripheral blood. These receptors were taken from a woman aged 70-85 years with acute or convalescent COVID-19.

This chain links TRBV30 with TRBJ2-7, with 7 nucleotides matching TRBD1. Germline CDR1 is GTSNPN and CDR2 is SVGIG (reference sequence). The CDR3 consists of 11 residues. V shed 3 bases, J shed 6 bases, and the junction held 2 bases outside the gene matches. The CDR3 nucleotides read TGTGCCTGGAGCGACAGGGCCGAGCAGTACTTC. Its protein product is CAWSDRAEQYF.

The chain combines TRBV19 with TRBJ1-3; D gene uncertain. Trimming took 7 bases from V and 0 from J, leaving 10 bases between them. The germline gives CDR1 LNHDA, CDR2 SQIVND (reference sequence). The CDR3 is 14 amino acids. CDR3 residues: CASMERASGNTIYF. CDR3 bases: TGTGCCAGTATGGAGCGGGCCTCTGGAAACACCATATATTTT.

The chain combines TRBV5-4 with TRBJ1-1; no definite D call. Germline V gene sequence: CDR1 SGHNT, CDR2 YYREEE (reference sequence). The V and J ends lost 4 bases and 2 bases respectively, with 9 bases between them. The CDR3 has 13 amino acids. The CDR3 DNA reads as TGTGCCAGCAGCCGGGATTCAAACACTGAAGCTTTCTTT. It translates to CASSRDSNTEAFF.

This clone was counted a few times. The chain uses TRBV2 and TRBJ1-5; a weak D match, TRBD1 (6 bases). The CDR3 extends over 16 amino acids. Germline V gene sequence: CDR1 SNHLY, CDR2 FYNNEI. Trimming shortened V by 4 bases and J by 7 bases, and 20 bases separated the two germline ends. The CDR3: CASSAQGGDSGQPQHF. In DNA form, the CDR3 reads TGTGCCAGCAGTGCACAGGGTGGGGATTCGGGACAGCCCCAGCATTTT.

This chain uses TRBV5-1 with TRBJ1-1; D gene unclear. The V gene's germline CDR1 is SGHRS and CDR2 YFSETQ. The V and J ends lost 2 bases and 1 base respectively, with 9 bases between them. The CDR3 sequence is 14 residues long. CDR3 region: CASSLMAENTEAFF. The CDR3 DNA follows: TGCGCCAGCAGCTTAATGGCAGAGAACACTGAAGCTTTCTTT. The full variable domain, completed using reference TRBV5-1 and TRBJ1-1, is KAGVTQTPRYLIKTRGQQVTLSCSPISGHRSVSWYQQTPGQGLQFLFEYFSETQRNKGNFPGRFSGRQFSNSRSEMNVSTLELGDSALYLCASSLMAENTEAFFGQGTRLTVV.